The rows below give T cell receptor beta chains drawn from one sample of a study of CD8 T cells in ankylosing spondylitis. One entry per CDR3 protein, called by TCRdb with MiXCR from the 5' RACE reads. The sample yields hundreds of thousands of distinct CDR3 sequences, roughly 15% seen once. Sequenced: blood, either unsorted or a sorted T cell fraction (not recorded which). These receptor sequences come from a male donor with ankylosing spondylitis. Both conserved end residues are part of each CDR3. D genes are given only for firm matches. Clone size appears in some rows only: once, few, many, or a class for an expanded clone.

length	V	D	size	J	CDR3	DNA
14	TRBV2	.	few	TRBJ2-1	CASSGGFSYNEQFF	TGTGCCAGCAGTGGGGGCTTTTCTTACAATGAGCAGTTCTTC
14	TRBV5-1	.	few	TRBJ2-7	CASSAVESSYEQYF	TGCGCCAGCAGCGCGGTAGAAAGCTCCTACGAGCAGTACTTC
16	TRBV6-5	TRBD1	.	TRBJ2-7	CASSYSSGTGSYEQYF	TGTGCCAGCAGTTACTCCTCCGGGACAGGCTCCTACGAGCAGTACTTC
13	TRBV12-3/TRBV12-4	.	many	TRBJ2-6	CASSRQGANVLTF	TGTGCCAGCAGCCGACAGGGGGCCAACGTCCTGACTTTC
16	TRBV5-1	.	few	TRBJ2-3	CASSLGGSEGTHTQYF	TGCGCCAGCAGCCTGGGGGGCAGTGAGGGCACACATACGCAGTATTTT
17	TRBV28	.	.	TRBJ1-1	CASSSGTPAWGNTEAFF	TGTGCCAGCAGTTCAGGGACCCCAGCATGGGGAAACACTGAAGCTTTCTTT
16	TRBV4-2	TRBD2	.	TRBJ2-1	CASSQASGALYNEQFF	TGTGCCAGCAGCCAGGCTAGCGGGGCCCTATACAATGAGCAGTTCTTC
14	TRBV29-1	.	.	TRBJ1-4	CSVRGGAGYEKLFF	TGCAGCGTTCGAGGTGGGGCAGGGTATGAAAAACTGTTTTTT
17	TRBV20-1	.	.	TRBJ1-1	CSANQARHRDTQTEAFF	TGCAGTGCTAACCAAGCTCGACACCGGGACACCCAGACTGAAGCTTTCTTT
14	TRBV5-1	.	.	TRBJ2-3	CASSSQLGTDTQYF	TGCGCCAGCAGCTCCCAGCTTGGCACAGATACGCAGTATTTT
13	TRBV20-1	.	.	TRBJ2-5	CSAFKRDQETQYF	TGCAGTGCATTTAAGCGGGACCAAGAGACCCAGTACTTC
15	TRBV20-1	.	few	TRBJ2-7	CSARSYTSSTYEQYF	TGCAGTGCTCGCAGTTATACTAGCTCTACCTACGAGCAGTACTTC
14	TRBV2	TRBD1	few	TRBJ1-2	CASSGDRDFYGYTF	TGTGCCAGCAGTGGGGACAGGGACTTCTATGGCTACACCTTC
13	TRBV29-1	.	few	TRBJ1-1	CSVLKGRSSEAFF	TGCAGCGTGCTGAAGGGACGGAGCAGTGAAGCTTTCTTT